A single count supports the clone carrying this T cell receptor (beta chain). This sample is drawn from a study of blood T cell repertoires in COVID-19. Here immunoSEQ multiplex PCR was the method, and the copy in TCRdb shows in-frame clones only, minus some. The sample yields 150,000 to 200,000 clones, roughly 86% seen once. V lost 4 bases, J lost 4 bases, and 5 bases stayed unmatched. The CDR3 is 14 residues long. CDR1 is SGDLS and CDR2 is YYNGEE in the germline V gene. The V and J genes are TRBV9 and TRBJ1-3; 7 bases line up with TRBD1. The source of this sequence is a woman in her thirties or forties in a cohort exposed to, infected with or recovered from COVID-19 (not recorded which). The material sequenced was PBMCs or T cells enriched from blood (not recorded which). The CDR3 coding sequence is TGTGCCAGCAGCCAGGACAGGCCCGGAAACACCATATATTTT. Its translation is CASSQDRPGNTIYF. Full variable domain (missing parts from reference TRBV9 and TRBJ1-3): DSGVTQTPKHLITATGQRVTLRCSPRSGDLSVYWYQQSLDQGLQFLIQYYNGEERAKGNILERFSAQQFPDLHSELNLSSLELGDSALYFCASSQDRPGNTIYFGEGSWLTVV.